This T cell receptor (beta chain) was documented in a study of blood T cell repertoires in COVID-19. The wider study: Collection of acute and convalescent COVID-19 samples took place in the United States, Italy and Spain. T cells, B-cell-depleted T cells, or PBMCs provided the cDNA or gDNA that served as material.

The CDR3 has 15 residues. J lost 0 bases, V lost 6 bases, and 3 bases had no gene match. Germline V lookup: CDR1 MNHEY, CDR2 SVGAGI. Per the authors' pipeline: How many nucleated cells were present was estimated from reference gene primer amplification. Measured with immunoSEQ multiplex PCR; TCRdb has only the in-frame clones, and not every one. D and trimming come from the DNA, and the V and J calls and clone size come from that table. The data contain about 200,000 clones, approximately 81% of them singletons. The TCR sequence derives from a human donor in a cohort sampled during active COVID-19. The chain carries TRBV6-5 and TRBJ2-1; TRBD1 matches at 9 bases. Sequencing used peripheral blood. For the CDR3, the DNA is TGTGCCAGCAGGCGGACAGGGGCCTCCTACAATGAGCAGTTCTTC. It yields the protein CASRRTGASYNEQFF.